The present entry profiles one T cell receptor beta chain with its context. Authors' data handling: Nucleated cell counts were estimated from reference gene primer amplification. The data were produced by immunoSEQ multiplex PCR, yet TCRdb's version contains in-frame clones alone and is incomplete. That table supplies the V and J calls and clone size; D and trimming were determined from the DNA. This table has fewer than 95,000 clones, approximately 88% appearing once. V dropped 8 bases and J dropped 1 base, with 11 bases sitting between them. CDR1 and CDR2 (germline): MNHEY, SMNVEV (reference sequence). The CDR3 covers 14 residues. This record belongs to a study of blood T cell repertoires in COVID-19. Looking at the study overall: The origin of the acute and convalescent COVID-19 samples was the United States, Italy and Spain. PBMCs, B-cell-depleted T cells, or T cells were the source of the cDNA or gDNA that made up the material.

The TCR comes from a man aged 60-69 years with acute or convalescent COVID-19. The sequenced material came from peripheral blood. The gene calls are TRBV27 and TRBJ2-2; a possible D gene is TRBD2 (5 bases). CDR3 protein: CASAKEVNTGELFF. CDR3 coding DNA: TGTGCCAGCGCGAAGGAGGTGAACACCGGGGAGCTGTTTTTT.